A selection of T cell receptor beta chains follows, all from one sample in a study of T cell repertoires in cytomegalovirus infection. TCRdb reprocessed the reads via MiXCR and lists one record per CDR3 protein. The sample shows 400,000 or so distinct CDR3 sequences, roughly 20% of them seen only once. Sequencing input: PBMCs. The receptors come from a human donor in good health (CMV status not recorded). Some clones in this sample may be carry-over from other donors' samples. Each CDR3 is given without its conserved first and last residue. Clone size is shown for a subset of rows, as once, few, many or a class of expanded clone.

cdr3_length	clone_size	v_call	j_call	cdr3_aa
15	.	TRBV7-2	TRBJ1-5	ASSPRRAQGFNQPQH
12	many	TRBV7-2	TRBJ2-5	ASSLVAGRETQY
13	.	TRBV2	TRBJ2-1	ASSEVLAGYNEQF
9	.	TRBV20-1	TRBJ1-1	SARDGSEAF
10	few	TRBV12-3/TRBV12-4	TRBJ1-2	ASSGTLYGYT
11	.	TRBV7-2	TRBJ2-7	ASSLAGNYEQY
11	many	TRBV19	TRBJ1-5	ASSQYSNQPQH
11	.	TRBV10-2	TRBJ2-5	ASSAEYQETQY
14	.	TRBV19	TRBJ2-3	ASSIVYPGGTDTQY
13	many	TRBV7-6	TRBJ2-7	ASSLVPDRSYEQY
12	few	TRBV6-2/TRBV6-3	TRBJ2-5	ASSKTSGTETQY
14	.	TRBV6-2/TRBV6-3	TRBJ2-3	ASTPLSGYSTDTQY
11	few	TRBV20-1	TRBJ2-3	SARQPSTDTQY
13	.	TRBV18	TRBJ2-2	ASSPRTGPIRELF
9	few	TRBV6-5	TRBJ2-7	ASGSVGEQY
10	few	TRBV29-1	TRBJ1-2	SVGDRGYGYT
12	many	TRBV7-9	TRBJ2-7	ASSLGERAYEQY
10	.	TRBV29-1	TRBJ1-4	SVASGDEKLF
11	.	TRBV20-1	TRBJ1-5	SAIEFRHQPQH
13	few	TRBV23-1	TRBJ1-5	ASSAFRDKNQPQH
12	few	TRBV7-2	TRBJ2-6	ASTLNVGANVLT
12	many	TRBV6-2/TRBV6-3	TRBJ2-1	ASSYGVSSNEQF
13	few	TRBV19	TRBJ1-5	ASSSGQSVDQPQH
11	.	TRBV19	TRBJ1-1	ASSEGGVTEAF
15	.	TRBV9	TRBJ1-6	ASSGGGWTGQNSPLH
12	.	TRBV5-5	TRBJ2-4	ASTPVTAKNIQY
16	many	TRBV7-6	TRBJ2-1	ASSSPLAGTGGIYEQF
13	many	TRBV7-2	TRBJ1-2	ASSLGRGRDYGYT
14	.	TRBV27	TRBJ1-2	ASSQRPTGFFYGYT
11	many	TRBV4-1	TRBJ2-1	ASSRQAENEQF
15	few	TRBV2	TRBJ1-2	ASSVFRDSGGNYGYT
14	few	TRBV5-4	TRBJ2-2	ASSSSPLDLVGELF
10	once	TRBV27	TRBJ1-2	ASIYHNYGYT
11	many	TRBV7-9	TRBJ2-6	ASTGSGANVLT
11	few	TRBV7-2	TRBJ1-2	ASSLGHEYGYT
11	.	TRBV7-2	TRBJ2-3	ASSFTEGDTQY
15	.	TRBV5-6	TRBJ1-2	ASSWDSGTGVMSGYT
13	few	TRBV11-2	TRBJ2-3	ASSSPRVMPDTQY
12	.	TRBV3-1	TRBJ1-2	ASSAGTPNYGYT
13	.	TRBV7-9	TRBJ1-6	ASSLVREGHSPLH
18	few	TRBV5-5	TRBJ2-1	ASSSGTDGRGRAAYNEQF
14	.	TRBV5-1	TRBJ1-3	ASSLDPGYSGNTIY
10	few	TRBV11-2	TRBJ2-7	ASSLRTYEQY
14	.	TRBV20-1	TRBJ2-3	SALTSGRAWTDTQY
15	.	TRBV27	TRBJ1-1	ASSLSGLGVTNTEAF
14	few	TRBV5-1	TRBJ1-5	ASSLGGRGGPQPQH
12	.	TRBV12-3/TRBV12-4	TRBJ1-6	ASTFGVINSPLH
14	few	TRBV5-1	TRBJ2-1	ASSLEAGGGYNEQF
14	.	TRBV27	TRBJ2-3	ASSSPSRDREGTQY